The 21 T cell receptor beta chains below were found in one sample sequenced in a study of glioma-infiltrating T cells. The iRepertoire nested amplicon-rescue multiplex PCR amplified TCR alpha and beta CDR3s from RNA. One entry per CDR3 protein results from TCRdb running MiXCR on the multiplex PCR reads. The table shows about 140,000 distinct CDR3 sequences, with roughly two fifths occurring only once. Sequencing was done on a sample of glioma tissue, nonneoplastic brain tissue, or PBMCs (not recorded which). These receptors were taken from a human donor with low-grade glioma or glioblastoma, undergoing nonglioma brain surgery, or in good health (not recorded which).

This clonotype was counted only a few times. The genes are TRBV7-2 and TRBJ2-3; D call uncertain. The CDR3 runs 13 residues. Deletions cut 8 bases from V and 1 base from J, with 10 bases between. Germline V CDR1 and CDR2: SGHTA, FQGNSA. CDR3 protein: CASGWKGTDTQYF. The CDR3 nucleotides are TGTGCCAGCGGGTGGAAGGGCACAGATACGCAGTATTTT.

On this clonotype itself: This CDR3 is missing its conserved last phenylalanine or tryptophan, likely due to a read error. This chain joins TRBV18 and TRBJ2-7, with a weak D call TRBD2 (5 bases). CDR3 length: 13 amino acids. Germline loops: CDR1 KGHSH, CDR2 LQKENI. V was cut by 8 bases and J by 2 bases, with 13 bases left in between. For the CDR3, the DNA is TGTGCCAGCAGCGGCGGAGGAACCTACGAGCAGTACTCC. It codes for CASSGGGTYEQYS.

The CDR3 is CASSLPLAGETDTQYF. The CDR3 region has the DNA TGCGCCAGCAGCTTGCCCCTAGCGGGGGAGACAGATACGCAGTATTTT. The chain links TRBV5-1 to TRBJ2-3, with 10 bases aligning to TRBD2. This CDR3 is built from 16 residues. J gave up 3 bases and V 1 base, and 5 bases lay outside the gene matches. The V gene's germline CDR1 is SGHRS and CDR2 YFSETQ.

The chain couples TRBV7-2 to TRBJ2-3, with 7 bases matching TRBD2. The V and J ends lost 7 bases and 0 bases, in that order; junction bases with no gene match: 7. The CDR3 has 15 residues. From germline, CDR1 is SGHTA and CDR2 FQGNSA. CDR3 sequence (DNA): TGTGCCAGCACCATAGCGGGCCCTAGCACAGATACGCAGTATTTT. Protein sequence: CASTIAGPSTDTQYF.

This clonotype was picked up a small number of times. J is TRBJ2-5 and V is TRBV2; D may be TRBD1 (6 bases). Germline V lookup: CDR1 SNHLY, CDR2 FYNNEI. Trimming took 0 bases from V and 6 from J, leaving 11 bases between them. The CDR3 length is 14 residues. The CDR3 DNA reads TGTGCCAGCAGTGAAGCGCTGGGGGCAAAGACCCAGTACTTC. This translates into CASSEALGAKTQYF.

CDR3 nucleotides: TGTGCCAGCAGTTTAGCAGATAATCAGCCCCAGCATTTT. As protein: CASSLADNQPQHF. The chain combines TRBV12-3 or TRBV12-4 with TRBJ1-5; D is unclear. V was clipped by 0 bases and J by 4 bases, with 4 bases between them. The CDR3 runs to 13 residues.

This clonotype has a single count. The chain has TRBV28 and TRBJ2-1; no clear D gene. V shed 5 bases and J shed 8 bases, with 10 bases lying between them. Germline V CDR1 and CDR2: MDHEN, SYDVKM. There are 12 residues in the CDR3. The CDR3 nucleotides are TGTGCCAGCAGTGAAATTTTCGATGAGCAGTTCTTC. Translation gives CASSEIFDEQFF.

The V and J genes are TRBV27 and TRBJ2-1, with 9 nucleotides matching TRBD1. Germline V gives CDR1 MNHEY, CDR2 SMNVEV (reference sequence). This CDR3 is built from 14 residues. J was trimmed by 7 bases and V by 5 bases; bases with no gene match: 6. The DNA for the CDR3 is TGTGCCAGCAGTCCCAGGGACAGGGTAAATGAGCAGTTCTTC. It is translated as CASSPRDRVNEQFF.

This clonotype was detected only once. CDR3 bases: TGCAGTGCCAGGAAGACGGGGTCCGGAAATGAGCAGTACTTC. Protein sequence: CSARKTGSGNEQYF. The chain links TRBV20-1 to TRBJ2-7; D perhaps matches TRBD2 (5 bases). V lost 6 bases to trimming and J lost 7 bases, with 22 bases between them. CDR1 and CDR2 (germline): DFQATT, SNEGSKA (reference sequence). There are 14 residues in the CDR3.

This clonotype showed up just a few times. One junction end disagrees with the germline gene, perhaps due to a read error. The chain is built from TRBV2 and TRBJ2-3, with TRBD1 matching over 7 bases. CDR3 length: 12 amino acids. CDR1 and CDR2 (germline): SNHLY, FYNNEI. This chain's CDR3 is CACRGSTDTQYF. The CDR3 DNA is TGTGCCTGCAGGGGGAGCACAGATACGCAGTATTTT.

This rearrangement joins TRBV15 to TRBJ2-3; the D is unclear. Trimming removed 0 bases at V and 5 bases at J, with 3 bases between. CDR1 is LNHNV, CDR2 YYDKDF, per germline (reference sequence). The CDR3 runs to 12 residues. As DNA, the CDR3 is TGTGCCACCAGCAGAGAAGGAGATACGCAGTATTTT. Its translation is CATSREGDTQYF.

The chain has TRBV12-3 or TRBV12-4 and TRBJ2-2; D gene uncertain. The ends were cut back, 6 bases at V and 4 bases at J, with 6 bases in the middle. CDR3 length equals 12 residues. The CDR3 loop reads CASSLVTGELFF. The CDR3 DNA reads TGTGCCAGCAGCCTCGTCACCGGGGAGCTGTTTTTT.

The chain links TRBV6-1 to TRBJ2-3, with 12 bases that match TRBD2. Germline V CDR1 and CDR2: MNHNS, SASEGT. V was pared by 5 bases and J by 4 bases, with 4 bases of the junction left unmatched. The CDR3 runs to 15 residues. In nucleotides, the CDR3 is TGTGCCAGCAGTCCACTAGCGGGAGGACCAGATACGCAGTATTTT. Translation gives CASSPLAGGPDTQYF.

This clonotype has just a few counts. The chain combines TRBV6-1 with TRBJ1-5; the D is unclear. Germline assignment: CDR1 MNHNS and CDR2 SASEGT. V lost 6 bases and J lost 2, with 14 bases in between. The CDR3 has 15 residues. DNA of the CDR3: TGTGCCAGCAGATTAAGCATGATAGGCAATCAGCCCCAGCATTTT. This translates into CASRLSMIGNQPQHF.

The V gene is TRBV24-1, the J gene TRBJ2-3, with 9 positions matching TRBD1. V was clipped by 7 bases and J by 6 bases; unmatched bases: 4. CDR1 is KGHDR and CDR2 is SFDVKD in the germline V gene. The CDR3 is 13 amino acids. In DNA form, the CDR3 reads TGTGCCACCAGACAGGGGGCCTCCGATACGCAGTATTTT. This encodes CATRQGASDTQYF.

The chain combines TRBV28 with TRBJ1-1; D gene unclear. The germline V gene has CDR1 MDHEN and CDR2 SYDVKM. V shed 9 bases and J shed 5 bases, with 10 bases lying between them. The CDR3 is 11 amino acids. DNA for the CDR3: TGTGCCAGTGAGGACCTAACTGAAGCTTTCTTT. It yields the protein CASEDLTEAFF.

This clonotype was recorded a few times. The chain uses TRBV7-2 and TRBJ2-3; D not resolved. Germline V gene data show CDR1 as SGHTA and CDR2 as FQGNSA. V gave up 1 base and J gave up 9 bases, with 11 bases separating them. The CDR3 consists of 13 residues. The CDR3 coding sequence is TGTGCCAGCAGCTTAGAACCAGGCTGGACGCAGTATTTT. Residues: CASSLEPGWTQYF.

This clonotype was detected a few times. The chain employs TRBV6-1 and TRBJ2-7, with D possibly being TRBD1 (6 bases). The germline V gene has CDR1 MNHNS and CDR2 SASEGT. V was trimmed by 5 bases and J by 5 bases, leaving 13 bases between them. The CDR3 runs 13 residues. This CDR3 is CASSIQGNHEQYF. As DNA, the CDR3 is TGTGCCAGCAGTATTCAGGGGAACCACGAGCAGTACTTC.

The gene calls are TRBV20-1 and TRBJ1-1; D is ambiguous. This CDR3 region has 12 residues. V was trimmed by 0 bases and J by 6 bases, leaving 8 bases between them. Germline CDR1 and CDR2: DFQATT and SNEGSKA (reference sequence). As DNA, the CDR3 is TGCAGTGCTAGAGATGGCCGGGCTGAAGCTTTCTTT. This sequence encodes CSARDGRAEAFF.

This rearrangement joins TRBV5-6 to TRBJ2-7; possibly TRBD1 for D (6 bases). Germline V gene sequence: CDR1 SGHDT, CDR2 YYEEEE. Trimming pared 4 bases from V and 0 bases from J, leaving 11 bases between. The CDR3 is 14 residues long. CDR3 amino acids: CASSLYRVSYEQYF. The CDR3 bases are TGTGCCAGCAGCCTATACAGGGTCTCCTACGAGCAGTACTTC.

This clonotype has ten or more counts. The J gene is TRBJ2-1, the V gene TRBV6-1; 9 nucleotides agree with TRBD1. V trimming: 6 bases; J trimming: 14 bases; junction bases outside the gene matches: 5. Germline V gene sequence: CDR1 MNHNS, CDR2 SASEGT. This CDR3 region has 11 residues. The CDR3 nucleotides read TGTGCCAGCAGACGACAGGGGGTAAAGTTCTTC. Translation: CASRRQGVKFF.